Detailed here is one T cell receptor (beta chain). The antigen remains unidentified. This CDR3 region has 13 residues. V was clipped by 10 bases and J by 3 bases, with 15 bases between them. CDR1 is MNHEY, CDR2 SVGAGI, per germline. This specimen comes from a study of T-cell memory formation after mild COVID-19. The study, taken as a whole, reports: Researchers report contracting CD4+ clones mostly in CM and EM, with CD8+ clones in EMRA.

Each CDR3 protein gets one entry after TCRdb re-called the 5' RACE reads with MiXCR. The data contain about 190,000 distinct CDR3 sequences, over 20% of them singletons. The clonotype was recovered from an adult woman who had mild COVID-19 (a few samples of this study predate the infection). Cell type and time point are not known. Sequenced: PBMCs or a T cell subset sorted from them (not recorded which). The rearrangement uses TRBV6-5 and TRBJ1-1; D is perhaps TRBD1 (6 bases). The CDR3 nucleotides are TGTGCCACCTCGGGGGGGGCGTACACTGAAGCTTTCTTT. Its translation: CATSGGAYTEAFF.